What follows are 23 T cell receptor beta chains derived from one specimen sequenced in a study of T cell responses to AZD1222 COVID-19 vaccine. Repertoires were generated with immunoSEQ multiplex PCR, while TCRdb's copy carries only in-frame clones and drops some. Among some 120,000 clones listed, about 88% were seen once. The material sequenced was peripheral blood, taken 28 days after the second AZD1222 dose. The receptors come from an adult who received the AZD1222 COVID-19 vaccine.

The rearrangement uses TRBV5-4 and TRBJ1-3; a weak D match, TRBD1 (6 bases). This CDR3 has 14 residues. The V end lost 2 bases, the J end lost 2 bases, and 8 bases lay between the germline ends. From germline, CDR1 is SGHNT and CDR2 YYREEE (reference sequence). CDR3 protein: CASSFSGAGNTIYF. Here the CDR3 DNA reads TGTGCCAGCAGCTTTTCAGGGGCTGGAAACACCATATATTTT. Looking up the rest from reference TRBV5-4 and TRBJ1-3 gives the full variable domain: ETGVTQSPTHLIKTRGQQVTLRCSSQSGHNTVSWYQQALGQGPQFIFQYYREEENGRGNFPPRFSGLQFPNYSSELNVNALELDDSALYLCASSFSGAGNTIYFGEGSWLTVV.

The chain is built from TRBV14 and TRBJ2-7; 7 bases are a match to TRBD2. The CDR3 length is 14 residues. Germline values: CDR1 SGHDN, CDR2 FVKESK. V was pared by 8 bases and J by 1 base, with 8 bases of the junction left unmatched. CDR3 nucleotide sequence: TGTGCCAGCCGGGGAAGCGGGGCTTCCTACGAGCAGTACTTC. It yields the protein CASRGSGASYEQYF.

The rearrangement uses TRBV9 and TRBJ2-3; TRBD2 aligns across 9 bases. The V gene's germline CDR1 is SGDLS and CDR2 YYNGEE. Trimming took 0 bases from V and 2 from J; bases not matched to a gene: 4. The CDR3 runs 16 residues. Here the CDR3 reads CASSVDAGGATDTQYF. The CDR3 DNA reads TGTGCCAGCAGCGTAGACGCGGGGGGGGCCACAGATACGCAGTATTTT. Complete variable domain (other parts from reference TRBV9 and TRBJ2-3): DSGVTQTPKHLITATGQRVTLRCSPRSGDLSVYWYQQSLDQGLQFLIQYYNGEERAKGNILERFSAQQFPDLHSELNLSSLELGDSALYFCASSVDAGGATDTQYFGPGTRLTVL.

CDR3 DNA sequence: TGTGCCAGCAGCTTGGCCTCTTGGGAGACCCAGTACTTC. As protein: CASSLASWETQYF. The gene calls are TRBV5-5 and TRBJ2-5; D ambiguous. The CDR3 has 13 residues. The germline gives CDR1 SGHKS, CDR2 YYEKEE (reference sequence). Trimming pared 0 bases from V and 5 bases from J, leaving 8 bases between.

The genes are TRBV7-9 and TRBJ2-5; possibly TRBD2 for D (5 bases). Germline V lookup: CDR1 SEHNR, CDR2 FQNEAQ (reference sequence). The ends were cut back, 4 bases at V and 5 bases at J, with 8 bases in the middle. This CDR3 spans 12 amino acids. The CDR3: CASSYGVETQYF. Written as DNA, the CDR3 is TGTGCCAGCAGCTACGGGGTTGAGACCCAGTACTTC.

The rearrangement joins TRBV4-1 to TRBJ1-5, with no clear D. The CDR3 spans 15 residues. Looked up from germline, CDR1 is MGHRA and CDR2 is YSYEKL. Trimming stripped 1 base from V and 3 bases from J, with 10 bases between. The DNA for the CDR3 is TGCGCCAGCAGCCAAGCAGCGGAAAACAATCAGCCCCAGCATTTT. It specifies CASSQAAENNQPQHF.

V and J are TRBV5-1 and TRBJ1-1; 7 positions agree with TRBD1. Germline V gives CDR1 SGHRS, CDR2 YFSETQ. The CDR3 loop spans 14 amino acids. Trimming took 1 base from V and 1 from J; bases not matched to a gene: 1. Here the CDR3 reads CASSLTGANTEAFF. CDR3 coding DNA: TGCGCCAGCAGCTTGACAGGGGCGAACACTGAAGCTTTCTTT.

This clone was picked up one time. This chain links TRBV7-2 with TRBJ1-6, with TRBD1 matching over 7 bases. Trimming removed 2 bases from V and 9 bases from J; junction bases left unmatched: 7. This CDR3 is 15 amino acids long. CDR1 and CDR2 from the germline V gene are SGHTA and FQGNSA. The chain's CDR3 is CASSLTGAGISPLHF. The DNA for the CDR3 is TGTGCCAGCAGCTTAACAGGGGCGGGCATTTCACCCCTCCACTTT.

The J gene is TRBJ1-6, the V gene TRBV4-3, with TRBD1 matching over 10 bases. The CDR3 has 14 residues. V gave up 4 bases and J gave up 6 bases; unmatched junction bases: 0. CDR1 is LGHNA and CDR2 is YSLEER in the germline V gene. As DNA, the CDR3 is TGCGCCAGCAGCCGGGACAGGGGTAATTCACCCCTCCACTTT. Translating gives CASSRDRGNSPLHF.

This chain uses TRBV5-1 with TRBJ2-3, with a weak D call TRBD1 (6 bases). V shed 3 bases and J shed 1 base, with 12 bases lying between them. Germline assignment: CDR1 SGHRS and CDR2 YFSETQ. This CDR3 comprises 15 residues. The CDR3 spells CASSSLRGGTDTQYF. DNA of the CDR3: TGCGCCAGCAGCTCCCTCAGGGGAGGCACAGATACGCAGTATTTT.

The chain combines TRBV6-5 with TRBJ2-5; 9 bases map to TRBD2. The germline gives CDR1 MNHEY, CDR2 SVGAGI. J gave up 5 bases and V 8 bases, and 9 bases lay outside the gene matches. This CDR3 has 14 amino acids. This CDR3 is CASVLAGPGETQYF. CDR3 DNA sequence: TGTGCCAGCGTGCTAGCGGGGCCGGGGGAGACCCAGTACTTC.

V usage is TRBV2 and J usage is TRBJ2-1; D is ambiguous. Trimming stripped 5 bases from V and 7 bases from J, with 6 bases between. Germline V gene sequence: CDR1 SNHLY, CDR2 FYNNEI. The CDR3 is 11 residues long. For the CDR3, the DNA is TGTGCCAGCAGTTGGACGAATGAGCAGTTCTTC. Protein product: CASSWTNEQFF.

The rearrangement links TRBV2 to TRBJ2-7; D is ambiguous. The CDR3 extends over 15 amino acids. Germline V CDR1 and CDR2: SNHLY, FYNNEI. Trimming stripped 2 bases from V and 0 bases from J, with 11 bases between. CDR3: CASSEFILGSYEQYF. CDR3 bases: TGTGCCAGCAGTGAATTTATTTTAGGCTCCTACGAGCAGTACTTC.

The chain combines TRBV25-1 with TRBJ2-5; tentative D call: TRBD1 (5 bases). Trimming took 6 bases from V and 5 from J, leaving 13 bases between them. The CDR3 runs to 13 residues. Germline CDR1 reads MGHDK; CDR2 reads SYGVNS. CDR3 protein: CASSVAGWETQYF. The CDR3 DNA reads TGTGCCAGCAGCGTCGCAGGGTGGGAGACCCAGTACTTC.

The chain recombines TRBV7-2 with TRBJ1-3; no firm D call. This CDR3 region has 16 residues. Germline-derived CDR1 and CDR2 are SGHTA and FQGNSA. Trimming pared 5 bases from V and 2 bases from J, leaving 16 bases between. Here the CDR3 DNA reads TGTGCCAGCAGCCTTGAACACAGTCTCCCTGGAAACACCATATATTTT. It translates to CASSLEHSLPGNTIYF.

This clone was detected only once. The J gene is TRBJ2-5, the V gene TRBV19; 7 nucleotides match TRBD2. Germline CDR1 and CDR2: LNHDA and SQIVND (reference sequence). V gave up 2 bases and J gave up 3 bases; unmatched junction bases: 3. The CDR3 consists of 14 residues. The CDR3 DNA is TGTGCCAGTAGTATACTGCTAGCGGAAGAGACCCAGTACTTC. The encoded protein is CASSILLAEETQYF.

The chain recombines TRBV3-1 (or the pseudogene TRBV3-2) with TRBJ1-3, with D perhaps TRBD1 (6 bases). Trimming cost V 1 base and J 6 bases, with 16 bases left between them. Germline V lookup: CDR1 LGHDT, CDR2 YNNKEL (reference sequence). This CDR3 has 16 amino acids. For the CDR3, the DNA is TGTGCCAGCAGCCAAGGGGGTGACAGGCGAGCAAACACCATATATTTT. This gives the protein CASSQGGDRRANTIYF.

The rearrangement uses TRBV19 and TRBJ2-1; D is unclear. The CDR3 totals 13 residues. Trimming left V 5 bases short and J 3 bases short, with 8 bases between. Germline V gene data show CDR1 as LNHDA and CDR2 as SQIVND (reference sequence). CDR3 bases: TGTGCCAGTAGTTCCTCTTACTACAATGAGCAGTTCTTC. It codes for CASSSSYYNEQFF.

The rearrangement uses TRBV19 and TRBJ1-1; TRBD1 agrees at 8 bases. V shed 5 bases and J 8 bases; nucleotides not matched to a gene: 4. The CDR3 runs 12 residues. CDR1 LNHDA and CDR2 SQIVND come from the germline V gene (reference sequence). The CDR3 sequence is CASSPQGAEAFF. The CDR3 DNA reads TGTGCCAGTAGTCCGCAGGGGGCCGAAGCTTTCTTT. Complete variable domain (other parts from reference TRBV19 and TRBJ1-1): DGGITQSPKYLFRKEGQNVTLSCEQNLNHDAMYWYRQDPGQGLRLIYYSQIVNDFQKGDIAEGYSVSREKKESFPLTVTSAQKNPTAFYLCASSPQGAEAFFGQGTRLTVV.

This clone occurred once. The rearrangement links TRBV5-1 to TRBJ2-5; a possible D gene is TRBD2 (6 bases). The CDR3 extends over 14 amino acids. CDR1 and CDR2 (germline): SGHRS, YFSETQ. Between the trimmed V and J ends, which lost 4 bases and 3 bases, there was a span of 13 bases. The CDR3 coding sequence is TGCGCCAGCAGCCCGGCGGGGTTAGAAGAGACCCAGTACTTC. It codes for CASSPAGLEETQYF.

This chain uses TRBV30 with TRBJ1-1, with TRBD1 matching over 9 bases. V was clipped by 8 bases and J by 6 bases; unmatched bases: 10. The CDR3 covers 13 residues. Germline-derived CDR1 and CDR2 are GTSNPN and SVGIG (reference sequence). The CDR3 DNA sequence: TGTGCCCGACGGACAGGGGCAGGCGCTGAAGCTTTCTTT. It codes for CARRTGAGAEAFF.

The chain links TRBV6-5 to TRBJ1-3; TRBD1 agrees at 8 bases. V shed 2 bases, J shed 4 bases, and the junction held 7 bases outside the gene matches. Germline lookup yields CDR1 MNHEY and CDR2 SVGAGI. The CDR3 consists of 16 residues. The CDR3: CASSYDMTGEGNTIYF. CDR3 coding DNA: TGTGCCAGCAGTTACGATATGACAGGGGAAGGAAACACCATATATTTT.

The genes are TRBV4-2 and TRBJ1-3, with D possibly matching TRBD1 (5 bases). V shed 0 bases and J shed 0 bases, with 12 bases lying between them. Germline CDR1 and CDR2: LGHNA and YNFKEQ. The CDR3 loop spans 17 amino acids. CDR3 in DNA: TGTGCCAGCAGCCAAGATATGACAGAAGGCTCTGGAAACACCATATATTTT. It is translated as CASSQDMTEGSGNTIYF.